The rows below give T cell receptor beta chains drawn from one sample of a study of PD-1 blockade in classical Hodgkin lymphoma. The table came from immunoSEQ multiplex PCR; TCRdb's copy has only in-frame clones and leaves some out. The repertoire consists of approximately 110,000 clones, with approximately 89% occurring once and the leading ten covering around 20%. Here the sequenced sample was peripheral blood mononuclear cells (PBMCs), taken before the fourth cycle of nivolumab. These receptors came from a human donor with classical Hodgkin lymphoma. Each CDR3 is given with its conserved first and last residue. A D gene is named only where the DNA matches it firmly. A row's size may be missing; if present it is once, few, many or a size class.

d_call	v_call	j_call	clone_size	cdr3_aa	cdr3_nt
TRBD2	TRBV30	TRBJ2-6	.	CAWSALTARGRGPGANVLTF	TGTGCCTGGAGTGCTCTCACCGCTCGCGGGAGGGGACCCGGGGCCAACGTCCTGACTTTC
.	TRBV7-9	TRBJ2-3	.	CASSHSDTQYF	TGTGCCAGCAGCCACTCAGATACGCAGTATTTT
TRBD1	TRBV27	TRBJ2-3	.	CASRRQGLDTQYF	TGTGCCAGCAGACGACAGGGATTAGATACGCAGTATTTT
.	TRBV2	TRBJ1-2	.	CASSAGEGGDTNYGYTF	TGTGCCAGCAGTGCGGGTGAGGGGGGGGACACTAACTATGGCTACACCTTC
.	TRBV5-4	TRBJ2-1	.	CASSPDGGSSYNEQFF	TGTGCCAGCAGCCCAGACGGGGGCAGCTCCTACAATGAGCAGTTCTTC
.	TRBV6-6	TRBJ1-1	.	CASIYEGGAEAFF	TGTGCCAGCATCTACGAGGGGGGGGCTGAAGCTTTCTTT
.	TRBV9	TRBJ2-1	.	CASSPWFEADEQFF	TGTGCCAGCAGCCCCTGGTTCGAGGCCGATGAGCAGTTCTTC
TRBD1	TRBV28	TRBJ2-1	once	CASSPRQGPLNEQFF	TGTGCCAGCAGTCCCCGACAGGGACCCCTCAATGAGCAGTTCTTC
TRBD2	TRBV6-6	TRBJ2-1	.	CASTQNRLAGNEQFF	TGTGCCAGCACCCAAAACAGGCTAGCGGGCAATGAGCAGTTCTTC
.	TRBV13	TRBJ1-5	.	CASSFYGFNQPQHF	TGTGCCAGCAGCTTCTACGGATTTAATCAGCCCCAGCATTTT
.	TRBV7-2	TRBJ2-3	few	CASSPSGYTQYF	TGTGCCAGCAGCCCGTCCGGGTACACGCAGTATTTT
.	TRBV5-6	TRBJ2-7	.	CASTPRGRGSYEQYF	TGTGCCAGCACACCTCGGGGGCGCGGGAGCTACGAGCAGTACTTC
TRBD1	TRBV27	TRBJ1-5	.	CASSSGQGAQPQHF	TGTGCCAGCAGTTCCGGACAGGGGGCACAGCCCCAGCATTTT
.	TRBV19	TRBJ2-1	.	CASSTIQRYNEQFF	TGTGCCAGTAGTACCATACAGAGATACAATGAGCAGTTCTTC
.	TRBV19	TRBJ2-6	.	CASTPLTLRPTGANVLTF	TGTGCCAGTACCCCTCTCACTCTCAGACCCACTGGGGCCAACGTCCTGACTTTC
TRBD2	TRBV10-2	TRBJ2-2	.	CASSVAGARSGELFF	TGCGCCAGCAGTGTAGCGGGAGCACGGTCCGGGGAGCTGTTTTTT
.	TRBV2	TRBJ1-2	few	CASRISYGYTF	TGTGCCAGCAGGATTTCCTATGGCTACACCTTC
.	TRBV9	TRBJ1-2	once	CASSAYSDNYGYTF	TGTGCCAGCAGCGCATACAGTGACAACTATGGCTACACCTTC
TRBD1	TRBV6-1	TRBJ2-7	.	CASSEARPGQSSYEQYF	TGTGCCAGCAGTGAAGCCCGGCCGGGACAGAGCTCCTACGAGCAGTACTTC
.	TRBV27	TRBJ2-7	.	CASSLTPASSYEQYF	TGTGCCAGCAGTTTAACGCCGGCTAGCTCCTACGAGCAGTACTTC
.	TRBV11-2	TRBJ2-4	.	CASSSLRESAKNIQYF	TGTGCCAGCAGCTCTCTAAGAGAGTCAGCCAAAAACATTCAGTACTTC
.	TRBV19	TRBJ2-2	once	CASSIFTGELFF	TGTGCCAGTAGTATTTTCACCGGGGAGCTGTTTTTT
.	TRBV2	TRBJ2-1	.	CASSFEGIGNEQFF	TGTGCCAGCAGTTTCGAAGGTATTGGCAATGAGCAGTTCTTC